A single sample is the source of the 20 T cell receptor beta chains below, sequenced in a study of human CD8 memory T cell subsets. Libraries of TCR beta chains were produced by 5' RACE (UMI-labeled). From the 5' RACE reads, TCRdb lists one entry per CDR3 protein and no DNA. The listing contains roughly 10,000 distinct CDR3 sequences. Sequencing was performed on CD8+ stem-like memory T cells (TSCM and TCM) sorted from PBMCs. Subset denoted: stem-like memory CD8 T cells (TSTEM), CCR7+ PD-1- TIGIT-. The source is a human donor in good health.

The CDR3 region is CASSWGRASAEAFF. The chain links TRBV27 to TRBJ1-1. The CDR3 loop spans 14 amino acids. Looked up from germline, CDR1 is MNHEY and CDR2 is SMNVEV (reference sequence).

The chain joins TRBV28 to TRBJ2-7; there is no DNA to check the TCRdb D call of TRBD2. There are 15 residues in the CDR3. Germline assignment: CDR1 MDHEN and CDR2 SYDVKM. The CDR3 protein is CASSFRESPPYEQYF. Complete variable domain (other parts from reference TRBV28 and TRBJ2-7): DVKVTQSSRYLVKRTGEKVFLECVQDMDHENMFWYRQDPGLGLRLIYFSYDVKMKEKGDIPEGYSVSREKKERFSLILESASTNQTSMYLCASSFRESPPYEQYFGPGTRLTVT.

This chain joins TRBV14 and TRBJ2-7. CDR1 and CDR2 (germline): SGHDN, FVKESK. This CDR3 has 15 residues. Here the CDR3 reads CASSQEISAGPEQYF.

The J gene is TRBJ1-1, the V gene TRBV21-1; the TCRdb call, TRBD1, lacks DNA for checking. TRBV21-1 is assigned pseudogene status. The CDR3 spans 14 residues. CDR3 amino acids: CASSPTGTNTEAFF.

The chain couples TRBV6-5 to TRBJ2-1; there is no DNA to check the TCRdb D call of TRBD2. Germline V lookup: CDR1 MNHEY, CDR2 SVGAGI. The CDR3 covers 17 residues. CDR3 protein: CASSAQLAGDPYNEQFF.

CDR3 residues: CASSPGLAGGQIEQFF. This chain connects TRBV4-3 to TRBJ2-1; TCRdb calls TRBD2, which cannot be checked without DNA. CDR1 and CDR2 from the germline V gene are LGHNA and YSLEER. The CDR3 covers 16 residues.

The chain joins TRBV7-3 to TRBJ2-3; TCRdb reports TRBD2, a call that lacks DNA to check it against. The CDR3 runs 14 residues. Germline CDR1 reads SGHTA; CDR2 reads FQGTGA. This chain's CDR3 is CASSQLGPTDTQYF.

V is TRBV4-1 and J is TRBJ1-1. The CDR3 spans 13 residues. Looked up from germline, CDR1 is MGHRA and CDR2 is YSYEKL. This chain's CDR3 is CASSLDRAGKTFF.

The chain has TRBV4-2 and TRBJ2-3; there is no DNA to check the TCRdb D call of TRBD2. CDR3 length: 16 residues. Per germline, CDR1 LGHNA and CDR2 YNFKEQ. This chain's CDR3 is CASSQDQAGGPDTQYF.

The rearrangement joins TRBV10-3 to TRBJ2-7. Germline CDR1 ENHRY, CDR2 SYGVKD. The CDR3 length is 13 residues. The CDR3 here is CAISDVGVYEQYF.

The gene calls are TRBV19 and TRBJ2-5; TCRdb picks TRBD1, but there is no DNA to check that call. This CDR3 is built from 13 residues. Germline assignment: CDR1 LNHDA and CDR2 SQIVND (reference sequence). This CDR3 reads CASRTGTEETQYF.

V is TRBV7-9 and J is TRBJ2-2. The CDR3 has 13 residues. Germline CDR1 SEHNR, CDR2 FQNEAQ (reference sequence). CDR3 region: CASSTANTGELFF.

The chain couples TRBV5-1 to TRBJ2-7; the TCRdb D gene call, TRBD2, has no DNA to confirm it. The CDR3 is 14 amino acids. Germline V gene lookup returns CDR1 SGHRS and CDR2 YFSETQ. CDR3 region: CASSYGSGSYEQYF. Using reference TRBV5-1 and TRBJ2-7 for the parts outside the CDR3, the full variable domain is KAGVTQTPRYLIKTRGQQVTLSCSPISGHRSVSWYQQTPGQGLQFLFEYFSETQRNKGNFPGRFSGRQFSNSRSEMNVSTLELGDSALYLCASSYGSGSYEQYFGPGTRLTVT.

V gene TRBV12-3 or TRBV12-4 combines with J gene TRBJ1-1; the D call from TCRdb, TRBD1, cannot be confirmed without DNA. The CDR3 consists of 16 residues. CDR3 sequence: CASSKGTGKPNTEAFF.

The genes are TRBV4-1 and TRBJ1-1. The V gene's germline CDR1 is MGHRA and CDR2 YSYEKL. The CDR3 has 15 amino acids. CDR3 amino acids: CASSQTDIMNTEAFF.

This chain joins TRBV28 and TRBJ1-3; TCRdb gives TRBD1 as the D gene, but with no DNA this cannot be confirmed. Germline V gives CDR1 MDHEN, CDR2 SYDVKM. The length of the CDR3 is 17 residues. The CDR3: CASRTPGAAASGNTIYF.

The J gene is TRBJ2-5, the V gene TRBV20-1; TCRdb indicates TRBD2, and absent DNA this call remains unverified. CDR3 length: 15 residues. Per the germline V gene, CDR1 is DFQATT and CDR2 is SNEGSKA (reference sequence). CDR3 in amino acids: CSAWARAGGQETQYF.

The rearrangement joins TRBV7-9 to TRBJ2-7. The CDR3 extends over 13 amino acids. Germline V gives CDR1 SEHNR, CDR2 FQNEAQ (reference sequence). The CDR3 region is CASSLAEAYEQYF.

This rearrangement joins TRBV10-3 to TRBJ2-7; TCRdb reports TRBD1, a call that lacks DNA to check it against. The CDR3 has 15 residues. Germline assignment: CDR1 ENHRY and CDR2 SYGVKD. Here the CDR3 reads CATRPTGTASYEQYF.

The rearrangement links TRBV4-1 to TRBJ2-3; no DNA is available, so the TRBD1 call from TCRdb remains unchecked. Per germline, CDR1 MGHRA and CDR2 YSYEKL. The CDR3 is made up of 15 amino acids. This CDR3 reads CASSQVAPSTDTQYF.